Listed here are 7 T cell receptor beta chains from one sample, sequenced in a study of cytomegalovirus exposure and HLA in healthy donors. PCR primers comprised 60 Vbeta and 13 Jbeta primers. Data came from immunoSEQ multiplex PCR; TCRdb stores just in-frame clones and leaves some out. Here the sample spans under 80,000 clones, approximately 67% being singletons. The specimen was PBMCs. The origin of the receptors is a woman between 25 and 40 years old in good health and CMV-seronegative.

J is TRBJ1-6 and V is TRBV9, with D uncertain. Germline values: CDR1 SGDLS, CDR2 YYNGEE. This CDR3 has 13 residues. Trimming stripped 0 bases from V and 12 bases from J, with 10 bases between. As DNA, the CDR3 is TGTGCCAGCAGCGTAGGTAGCATGGGACCCCTCCACTTT. Translation: CASSVGSMGPLHF. The variable domain in full, completed from reference TRBV9 and TRBJ1-6, reads DSGVTQTPKHLITATGQRVTLRCSPRSGDLSVYWYQQSLDQGLQFLIQYYNGEERAKGNILERFSAQQFPDLHSELNLSSLELGDSALYFCASSVGSMGPLHFGNGTRLTVT.

The chain couples TRBV7-2 to TRBJ2-7; TRBD2 matches at 11 bases. The CDR3 is 17 amino acids. The V gene's germline CDR1 is SGHTA and CDR2 FQGNSA. V trimming: 4 bases; J trimming: 2 bases; junction bases outside the gene matches: 10. CDR3 residues: CASSWGSSGGSTYEQYF. The CDR3 DNA reads TGTGCCAGCAGCTGGGGATCTAGCGGGGGGTCTACCTACGAGCAGTACTTC.

The chain combines TRBV7-2 with TRBJ2-3, with 8 bases aligning to TRBD2. CDR1 is SGHTA and CDR2 is FQGNSA in the germline V gene. Trimming cost V 1 base and J 0 bases; bases outside gene matches: 3. The CDR3 extends over 16 amino acids. Here the CDR3 reads CASSLGRGASTDTQYF. In DNA, the CDR3 is TGTGCCAGCAGCTTAGGGCGGGGGGCTAGCACAGATACGCAGTATTTT.

This chain connects TRBV13 to TRBJ2-5; TRBD2 agrees at 10 bases. The junction had 4 bases not matched to a gene; V was cut back by 2 bases and J by 1 base. The germline V gene encodes CDR1 PRHDT and CDR2 FYEKMQ (reference sequence). This CDR3 contains 16 residues. The CDR3 is CASSLQRGGFQETQYF. The CDR3 DNA reads as TGTGCCAGCAGCTTACAGCGGGGGGGTTTCCAAGAGACCCAGTACTTC.

With respect to this clone: At the DNA level, this CDR3 is encoded by other sequences in the same sample as well. The V gene is TRBV28, the J gene TRBJ1-1; a possible D gene is TRBD1 (6 bases). CDR3 length: 16 residues. Germline V CDR1 and CDR2: MDHEN, SYDVKM. The V and J ends lost 6 bases and 5 bases respectively, with 22 bases between them. CDR3 DNA sequence: TGTGCCAGCAGCTCGGGAATACAGGGCGAGAATACTGAAGCTTTCTTT. Protein: CASSSGIQGENTEAFF.

The rearrangement joins TRBV7-2 to TRBJ2-2, with 9 nucleotides matching TRBD2. V shed 5 bases and J 3 bases; nucleotides not matched to a gene: 4. This CDR3 is 15 amino acids long. The germline V gene has CDR1 SGHTA and CDR2 FQGNSA. In nucleotides, the CDR3 is TGTGCCAGCAGCCTATGGACTAGCGACACCGGGGAGCTGTTTTTT. Translated, it gives CASSLWTSDTGELFF. The full variable domain, with the rest looked up from reference TRBV7-2 and TRBJ2-2, is GAGVSQSPSNKVTEKGKDVELRCDPISGHTALYWYRQSLGQGLEFLIYFQGNSAPDKSGLPSDRFSAERTGGSVSTLTIQRTQQEDSAVYLCASSLWTSDTGELFFGEGSRLTVL.

This chain uses TRBV30 with TRBJ2-7; D is possibly TRBD1 (6 bases). The V end was cut by 2 bases, the J end by 4 bases, with 15 bases between. Per the germline V gene, CDR1 is GTSNPN and CDR2 is SVGIG (reference sequence). The CDR3 covers 14 residues. CDR3 coding DNA: TGTGCCTGGAGTATGAGGGGGACCCTTTACGAGCAGTACTTC. Encoded protein: CAWSMRGTLYEQYF.